One sample yielded the 5 T cell receptor beta chains listed below, sequenced in a study of blood T cell repertoires in COVID-19. Using immunoSEQ multiplex PCR, the repertoire was profiled, and TCRdb retains in-frame clones only, with some absent. Found here are a few hundred thousand clones, approximately 81% of them singletons; the top ten hold approximately 3.1%. Input material: peripheral blood. The receptor source for this set is a woman aged 18-29 years with acute or convalescent COVID-19.

J is TRBJ2-3 and V is TRBV2, with 8 bases matching TRBD2. The CDR3 contains 16 residues. The germline gives CDR1 SNHLY, CDR2 FYNNEI. The ends lost 4 bases at V and 2 bases at J; junction bases unmatched: 8. CDR3 sequence: CASSGLLAGTTDTQYF. The CDR3 nucleotides are TGTGCCAGCAGTGGCCTCTTAGCGGGGACCACAGATACGCAGTATTTT.

The rearrangement uses TRBV6-5 and TRBJ1-5; tentative D call: TRBD1 (6 bases). Germline V lookup: CDR1 MNHEY, CDR2 SVGAGI. This CDR3 contains 13 residues. V was trimmed by 10 bases and J by 4 bases, leaving 14 bases between them. The CDR3 loop is CATGGGGNQPQHF. The DNA for the CDR3 is TGTGCCACGGGGGGCGGTGGAAATCAGCCCCAGCATTTT.

The J gene is TRBJ2-1, the V gene TRBV6-2 or TRBV6-3; 13 bases map to TRBD2. J lost 9 bases, V lost 6 bases, and 11 bases had no gene match. Germline assignment: CDR1 MNHEY and CDR2 SVGEGT. This CDR3 comprises 16 residues. The CDR3 loop reads CASSTGLAGFLSEQFF. The CDR3 DNA reads TGTGCCAGCAGCACGGGACTAGCGGGATTCCTCAGTGAGCAGTTCTTC.

The genes are TRBV19 and TRBJ1-5, with D unclear. Germline V gives CDR1 LNHDA, CDR2 SQIVND (reference sequence). The CDR3 length is 15 residues. The V and J ends lost 5 bases and 0 bases respectively, with 11 bases between them. CDR3: CASSFAGSSNQPQHF. Written as DNA, the CDR3 is TGTGCCAGTAGTTTTGCGGGAAGTAGCAATCAGCCCCAGCATTTT.

This chain uses TRBV18 with TRBJ2-2; 9 bases are shared with TRBD1. V shed 3 bases, J shed 7 bases, and the junction held 9 bases outside the gene matches. The CDR3 spans 16 residues. Germline values: CDR1 KGHSH, CDR2 LQKENI. CDR3: CASSPWGQGSVGELFF. As DNA, the CDR3 is TGTGCCAGCTCACCCTGGGGACAGGGTTCCGTCGGGGAGCTGTTTTTT.